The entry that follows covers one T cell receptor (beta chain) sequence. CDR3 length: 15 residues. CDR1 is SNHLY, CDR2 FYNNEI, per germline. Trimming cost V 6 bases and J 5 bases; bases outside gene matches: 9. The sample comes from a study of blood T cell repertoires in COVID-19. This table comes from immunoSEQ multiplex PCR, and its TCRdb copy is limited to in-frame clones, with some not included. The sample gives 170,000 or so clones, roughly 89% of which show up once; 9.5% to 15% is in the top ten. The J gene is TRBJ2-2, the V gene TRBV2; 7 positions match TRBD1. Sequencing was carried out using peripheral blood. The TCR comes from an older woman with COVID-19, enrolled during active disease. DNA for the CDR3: TGTGCCAGCAGGCCCGACAGGGACCCAACCGGGGAGCTGTTTTTT. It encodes CASRPDRDPTGELFF.